Presented here are 12 T cell receptor beta chains from one specimen sequenced in a study of T cells after posttransplantation cyclophosphamide. Cells defined as naive were viable CD3+CD4+ or CD3+CD8+ and CCR7+CD45RA+CD45RO-CD95-CD27+CD28+. Clones were read by immunoSEQ multiplex PCR, and TCRdb kept only the in-frame ones, dropping some. Here the sample spans some 9,400 clones, about 98% being singletons. Sequencing used naive CD4+ T cells sorted from PBMCs. The source of these receptors is a woman aged 60-75 years in good health, CMV-negative, and a related stem cell transplant donor.

The chain joins TRBV7-2 to TRBJ1-5; D not resolved. The V end was cut by 7 bases, the J end by 1 base, with 8 bases between. Germline V gene data show CDR1 as SGHTA and CDR2 as FQGNSA. The length of the CDR3 is 13 residues. CDR3 coding DNA: TGTGCCAGCACCCGACAAAGCAATCAGCCCCAGCATTTT. Translation gives CASTRQSNQPQHF.

V and J are TRBV11-1 and TRBJ2-7; maybe TRBD2 (5 bases). Germline CDR1 and CDR2: SGHAT and FQDESV (reference sequence). V was trimmed by 1 base and J by 1 base, leaving 8 bases between them. This CDR3 comprises 14 residues. The CDR3 DNA follows: TGTGCCAGCAGCTTAGGAGGGCCATCCTACGAGCAGTACTTC. Protein: CASSLGGPSYEQYF.

The chain uses TRBV5-1 and TRBJ2-1, with TRBD1 matching over 10 bases. Trimming at V came to 4 bases and at J to 10 bases, leaving 8 bases not matched to a gene. In germline, CDR1 is SGHRS, CDR2 YFSETQ. The CDR3 loop spans 14 amino acids. In DNA form, the CDR3 reads TGCGCCAGCAGCCGGGACAGGGGAAGTGGGGAGCAGTTCTTC. Translating gives CASSRDRGSGEQFF.

The rearrangement uses TRBV4-2 and TRBJ2-1; perhaps TRBD2 as D (5 bases). Germline CDR1 is LGHNA and CDR2 is YNFKEQ. With 0 bases removed from V and 2 bases from J, the gap between germline ends came to 14 bases. This CDR3 comprises 17 residues. This CDR3 is CASSQDLSGEPYNEQFF. The CDR3 DNA follows: TGTGCCAGCAGCCAAGATCTTTCCGGGGAGCCCTACAATGAGCAGTTCTTC.

The chain employs TRBV28 and TRBJ1-2; tentative D call: TRBD1 (5 bases). Per the germline V gene, CDR1 is MDHEN and CDR2 is SYDVKM. Trimming left V 4 bases short and J 4 bases short, with 16 bases between. The CDR3 extends over 15 amino acids. The CDR3 DNA reads TGTGCCAGCAGTTCCTATATTGACAGCCCCTATGGCTACACCTTC. This sequence encodes CASSSYIDSPYGYTF.

The chain links TRBV27 to TRBJ1-1, with 10 nucleotides matching TRBD1. Germline CDR1 is MNHEY and CDR2 is SMNVEV (reference sequence). This CDR3 is 14 amino acids long. V dropped 5 bases and J dropped 4; count of bases not matched to a gene: 4. The CDR3 region is CASSTRQGATEAFF. As DNA, the CDR3 is TGTGCCAGCAGTACCAGACAGGGGGCCACTGAAGCTTTCTTT.

J is TRBJ2-1 and V is TRBV7-3, with 10 bases lining up with TRBD2. Per the germline V gene, CDR1 is SGHTA and CDR2 is FQGTGA. This CDR3 spans 14 amino acids. The V segment lost 5 bases and the J segment 7 bases; nucleotides outside the gene matches: 5. The CDR3 nucleotides read TGTGCCAGCAGCCCCAGCGGGAGGGGGAATGAGCAGTTCTTC. Amino acids: CASSPSGRGNEQFF.

V is TRBV5-1 and J is TRBJ2-1; 7 bases fit TRBD2. The CDR3 contains 14 residues. In germline, CDR1 is SGHRS, CDR2 YFSETQ. The trim removed 3 bases at V and 4 bases at J, leaving 4 bases unmatched. DNA of the CDR3: TGCGCCAGCAGCTCGGGACTACAATACAATGAGCAGTTCTTC. Translation: CASSSGLQYNEQFF. The complete variable domain, with remaining parts taken from reference TRBV5-1 and TRBJ2-1, reads KAGVTQTPRYLIKTRGQQVTLSCSPISGHRSVSWYQQTPGQGLQFLFEYFSETQRNKGNFPGRFSGRQFSNSRSEMNVSTLELGDSALYLCASSSGLQYNEQFFGPGTRLTVL.

This clone was found once. The chain recombines TRBV5-4 with TRBJ2-5; D perhaps matches TRBD1 (6 bases). With 3 bases removed from V and 5 bases from J, the gap between germline ends came to 14 bases. This CDR3 contains 14 residues. The germline gives CDR1 SGHNT, CDR2 YYREEE (reference sequence). Written as DNA, the CDR3 is TGTGCCAGCAGCTCTCCCGACAGGTTGGAGACCCAGTACTTC. Amino acids: CASSSPDRLETQYF.

V gene TRBV11-3 combines with J gene TRBJ2-5, with 13 bases matching TRBD2. The trim removed 1 base at V and 7 bases at J, leaving 6 bases unmatched. The CDR3 runs 16 residues. CDR1 SGHNT and CDR2 YENEEA come from the germline V gene. DNA for the CDR3: TGTGCCAGCAGCTTAGGGGGACTAGCGGGGTCGGGGACCCAGTACTTC. Its translation is CASSLGGLAGSGTQYF.

This chain connects TRBV19 to TRBJ1-5; TRBD1 matches at 10 bases. The V and J ends lost 5 bases and 0 bases, in that order; junction bases with no gene match: 13. This CDR3 comprises 19 residues. Germline CDR1 reads LNHDA; CDR2 reads SQIVND (reference sequence). CDR3 region: CASSASGTGVPFSNQPQHF. The CDR3 DNA sequence: TGTGCCAGTAGTGCATCCGGGACAGGGGTCCCGTTTAGCAATCAGCCCCAGCATTTT.

The rearrangement uses TRBV28 and TRBJ1-6; D is unresolved. V lost 5 bases to trimming and J lost 6 bases, with 11 bases between them. The CDR3 covers 14 residues. Looked up from germline, CDR1 is MDHEN and CDR2 is SYDVKM. In DNA form, the CDR3 reads TGTGCCAGCAGTCCCCCCCCCAGTAATTCACCCCTCCACTTT. Translation gives CASSPPPSNSPLHF.